The clone carrying this TCR beta chain was seen a few times. This sample stems from a study of T-cell memory formation after mild COVID-19. With 2 bases removed from V and 2 bases from J, the gap between germline ends came to 11 bases. CDR3 length equals 14 residues. Germline V gene sequence: CDR1 SGHNT, CDR2 YYREEE (reference sequence). Sample barcodes and UMIs were carried by the TCR alpha and TCR beta cDNA libraries that 5'RACE generated with constant-segment primers. TCRdb passed the 5' RACE reads through MiXCR, listing each CDR3 protein once. This table has some 300,000 distinct CDR3 sequences, less than 20% appearing once.

Material: PBMCs or a T cell subset sorted from them (not recorded which). The clonotype comes from a man aged 18 to 30 who had mild COVID-19 (a few samples of this study predate the infection). Cell type and time point are not known. The chain carries TRBV5-4 and TRBJ2-7, with D tentatively TRBD2 (6 bases). This chain's CDR3 is CASSLPGGPYEQYV. The DNA for the CDR3 is TGTGCCAGCAGCTTACCCGGGGGTCCCTACGAGCAGTACGTC.